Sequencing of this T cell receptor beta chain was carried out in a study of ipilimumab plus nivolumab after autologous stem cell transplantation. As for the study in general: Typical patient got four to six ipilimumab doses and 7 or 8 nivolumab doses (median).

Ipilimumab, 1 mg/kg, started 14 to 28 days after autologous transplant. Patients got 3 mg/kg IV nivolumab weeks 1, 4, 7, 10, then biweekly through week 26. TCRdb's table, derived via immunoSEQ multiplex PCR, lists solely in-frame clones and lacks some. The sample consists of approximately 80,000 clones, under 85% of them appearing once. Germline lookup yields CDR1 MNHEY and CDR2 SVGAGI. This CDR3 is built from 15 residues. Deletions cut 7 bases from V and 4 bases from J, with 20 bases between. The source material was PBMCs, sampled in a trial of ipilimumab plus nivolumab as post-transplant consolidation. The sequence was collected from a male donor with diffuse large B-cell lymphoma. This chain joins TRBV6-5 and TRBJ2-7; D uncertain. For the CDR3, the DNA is TGTGCCAGCACTCCTGTTGTTGGAGCTGGGTACGAGCAGTACTTC. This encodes CASTPVVGAGYEQYF.